The entry that follows covers one TCR beta chain sequence. Its target is unknown. This entry comes from a study of T cells in Graves' hyperthyroidism and ophthalmopathy. Whole-study results and caveats: Ophthalmopathy stood apart from stable hyperthyroidism in a 13 V-J model. Most thyroid clonotypes expanded above 0.001 appeared in blood too.

V dropped 0 bases and J dropped 3 bases, with 18 bases sitting between them. CDR3 length: 17 residues. Germline V gene sequence: CDR1 SGHRS, CDR2 YFSETQ. Subjects aged 18 to 65 presented with newly diagnosed hyperthyroidism of less than 2 months' duration. The TCR beta CDR3 regions underwent amplification using RNA transcripts as the source. First-round RT-PCR targeting the TCR CDR3 was performed with the HTBI primer set. TCRdb recomputed calls from the multiplex PCR reads with MiXCR, one row per CDR3 protein. The table records around 700,000 distinct CDR3 sequences, around a third of them present only once.

The TCR sequence derives from a woman in her forties with Graves' hyperthyroidism. Sequenced: blood. The gene calls are TRBV5-1 and TRBJ1-2, with a possible D match to TRBD1 (6 bases). The CDR3 loop reads CASSLAFTGGKYYGYTF. In DNA, the CDR3 is TGCGCCAGCAGCTTGGCCTTTACGGGGGGCAAGTACTATGGCTACACCTTC.